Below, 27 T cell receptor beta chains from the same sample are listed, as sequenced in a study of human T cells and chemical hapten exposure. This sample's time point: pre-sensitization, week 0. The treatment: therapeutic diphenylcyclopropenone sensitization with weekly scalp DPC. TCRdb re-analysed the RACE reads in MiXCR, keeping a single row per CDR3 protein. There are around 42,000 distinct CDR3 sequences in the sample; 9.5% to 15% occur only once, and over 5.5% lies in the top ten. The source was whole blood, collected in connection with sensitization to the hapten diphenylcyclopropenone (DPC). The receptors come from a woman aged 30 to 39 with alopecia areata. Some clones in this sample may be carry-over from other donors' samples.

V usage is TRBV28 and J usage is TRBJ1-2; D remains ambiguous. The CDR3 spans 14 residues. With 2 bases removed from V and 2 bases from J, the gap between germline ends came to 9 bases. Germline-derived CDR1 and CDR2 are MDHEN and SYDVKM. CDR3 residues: CASSLRGDNYGYTF. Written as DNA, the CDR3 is TGTGCCAGCAGTTTACGGGGTGACAACTATGGCTACACCTTC.

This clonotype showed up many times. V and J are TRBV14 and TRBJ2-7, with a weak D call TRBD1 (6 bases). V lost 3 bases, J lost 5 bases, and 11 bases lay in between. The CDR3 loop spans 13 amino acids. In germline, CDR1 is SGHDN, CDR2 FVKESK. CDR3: CASSHAGAHEQYF. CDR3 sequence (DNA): TGTGCCAGCAGCCACGCAGGGGCCCACGAGCAGTACTTC.

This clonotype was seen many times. The CDR3 protein is CASRGQGLGTGELFF. The DNA for the CDR3 is TGTGCCAGCAGAGGTCAGGGGTTGGGCACCGGGGAGCTGTTTTTT. The chain joins TRBV2 to TRBJ2-2, with D maybe TRBD1 (6 bases). This CDR3 has 15 amino acids. Germline loops: CDR1 SNHLY, CDR2 FYNNEI. V was pared by 6 bases and J by 4 bases, with 15 bases between.

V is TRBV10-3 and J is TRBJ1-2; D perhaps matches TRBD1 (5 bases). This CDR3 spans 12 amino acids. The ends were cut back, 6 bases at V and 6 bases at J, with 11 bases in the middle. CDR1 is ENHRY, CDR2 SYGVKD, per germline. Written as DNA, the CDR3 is TGTGCCATCAGACAGGAGCTTGATGGCTACACCTTC. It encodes CAIRQELDGYTF.

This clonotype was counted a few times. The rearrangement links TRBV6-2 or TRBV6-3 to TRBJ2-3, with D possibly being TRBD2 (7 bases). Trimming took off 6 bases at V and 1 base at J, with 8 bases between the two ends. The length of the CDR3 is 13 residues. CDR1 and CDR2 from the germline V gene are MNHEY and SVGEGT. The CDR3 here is CASRGGGTDTQYF. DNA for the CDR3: TGTGCCAGCAGAGGGGGGGGCACAGATACGCAGTATTTT.

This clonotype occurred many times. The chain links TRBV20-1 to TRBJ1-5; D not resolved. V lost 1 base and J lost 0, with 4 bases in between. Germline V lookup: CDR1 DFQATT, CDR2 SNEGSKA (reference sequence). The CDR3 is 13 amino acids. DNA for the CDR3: TGCAGTGCTAGAGTCTATAGCAATCAGCCCCAGCATTTT. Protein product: CSARVYSNQPQHF.

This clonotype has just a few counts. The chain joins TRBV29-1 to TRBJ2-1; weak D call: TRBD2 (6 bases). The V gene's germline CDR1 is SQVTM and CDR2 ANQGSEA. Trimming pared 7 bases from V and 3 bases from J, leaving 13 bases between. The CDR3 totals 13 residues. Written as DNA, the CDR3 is TGCAGCGGAGACGGGGGAGGCTACAATGAGCAGTTCTTC. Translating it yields CSGDGGGYNEQFF.

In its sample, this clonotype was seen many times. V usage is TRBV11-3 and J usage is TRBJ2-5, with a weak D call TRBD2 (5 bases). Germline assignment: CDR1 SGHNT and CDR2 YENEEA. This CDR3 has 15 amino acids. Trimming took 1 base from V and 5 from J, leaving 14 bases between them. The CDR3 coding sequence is TGTGCCAGCAGCTTAGGAGGACTGAACAAGGAGACCCAGTACTTC. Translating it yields CASSLGGLNKETQYF. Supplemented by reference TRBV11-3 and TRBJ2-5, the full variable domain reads EAGVVQSPRYKIIEKKQPVAFWCNPISGHNTLYWYLQNLGQGPELLIRYENEEAVDDSQLPKDRFSAERLKGVDSTLKIQPAELGDSAVYLCASSLGGLNKETQYFGPGTRLLVL.

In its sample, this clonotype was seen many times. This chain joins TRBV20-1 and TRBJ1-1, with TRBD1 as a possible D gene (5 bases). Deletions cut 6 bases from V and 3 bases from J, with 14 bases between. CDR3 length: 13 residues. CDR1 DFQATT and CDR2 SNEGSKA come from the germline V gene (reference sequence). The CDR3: CSAPGTLDTEAFF. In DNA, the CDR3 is TGCAGTGCCCCAGGGACCTTAGACACTGAAGCTTTCTTT.

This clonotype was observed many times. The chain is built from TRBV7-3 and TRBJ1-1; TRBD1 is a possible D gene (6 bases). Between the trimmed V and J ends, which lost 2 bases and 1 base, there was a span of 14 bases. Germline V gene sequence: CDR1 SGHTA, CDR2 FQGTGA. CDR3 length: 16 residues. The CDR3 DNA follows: TGTGCCAGCAGCTTAGGACCCGGGACACAGAACACTGAAGCTTTCTTT. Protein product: CASSLGPGTQNTEAFF. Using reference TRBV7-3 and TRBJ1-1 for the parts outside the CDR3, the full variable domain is GAGVSQTPSNKVTEKGKYVELRCDPISGHTALYWYRQSLGQGPEFLIYFQGTGAADDSGLPNDRFFAVRPEGSVSTLKIQRTERGDSAVYLCASSLGPGTQNTEAFFGQGTRLTVV.

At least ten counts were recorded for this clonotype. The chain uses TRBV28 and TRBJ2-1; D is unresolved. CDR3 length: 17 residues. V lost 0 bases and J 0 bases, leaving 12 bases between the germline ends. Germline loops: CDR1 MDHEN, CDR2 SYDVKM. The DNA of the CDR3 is TGTGCCAGCAGTTTATGGAAGGCCCTGAGCTCCTACAATGAGCAGTTCTTC. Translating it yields CASSLWKALSSYNEQFF.

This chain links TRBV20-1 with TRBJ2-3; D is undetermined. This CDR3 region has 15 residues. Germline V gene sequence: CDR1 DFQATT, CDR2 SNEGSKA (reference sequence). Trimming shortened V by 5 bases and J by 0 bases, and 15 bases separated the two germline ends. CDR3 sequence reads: CSARIVQSSTDTQYF. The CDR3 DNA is TGCAGTGCTCGAATCGTCCAGAGTAGCACAGATACGCAGTATTTT.

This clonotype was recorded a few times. CDR3 nucleotide sequence: TGCGCCAGCAGCCAAGATTCGGATTCACCCCTCCACTTT. Translated, it gives CASSQDSDSPLHF. V and J are TRBV4-3 and TRBJ1-6; no clear D. This CDR3 spans 13 amino acids. Germline CDR1 and CDR2: LGHNA and YSLEER. V was pared by 0 bases and J by 8 bases, with 5 bases between.

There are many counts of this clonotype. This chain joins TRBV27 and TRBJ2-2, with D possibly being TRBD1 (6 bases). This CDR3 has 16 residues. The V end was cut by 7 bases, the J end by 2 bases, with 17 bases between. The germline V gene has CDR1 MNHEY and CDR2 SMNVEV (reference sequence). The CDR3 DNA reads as TGTGCCAGCAAGCTTCTTTCCGGGACAAACACCGGGGAGCTGTTTTTT. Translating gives CASKLLSGTNTGELFF.

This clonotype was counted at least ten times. In DNA form, the CDR3 reads TGTGCCAGCAGTTTGATCGACGGAAACTATGGCTACACCTTC. Translated, it gives CASSLIDGNYGYTF. The genes are TRBV28 and TRBJ1-2; D remains unclear. Germline V gene data show CDR1 as MDHEN and CDR2 as SYDVKM. V dropped 3 bases and J dropped 2 bases, with 10 bases sitting between them. The CDR3 sequence is 14 residues long.

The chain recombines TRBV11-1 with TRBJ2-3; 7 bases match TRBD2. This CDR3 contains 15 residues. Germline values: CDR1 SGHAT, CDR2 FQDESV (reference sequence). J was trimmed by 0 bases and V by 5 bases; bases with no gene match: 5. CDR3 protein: CASSAAGTSTDTQYF. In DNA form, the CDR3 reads TGTGCCAGCAGCGCAGCGGGAACTAGCACAGATACGCAGTATTTT.

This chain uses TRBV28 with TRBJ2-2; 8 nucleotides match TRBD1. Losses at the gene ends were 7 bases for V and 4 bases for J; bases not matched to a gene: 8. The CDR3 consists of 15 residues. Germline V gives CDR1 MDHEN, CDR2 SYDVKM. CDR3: CASTTQGAGTGELFF. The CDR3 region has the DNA TGTGCCAGCACCACTCAGGGGGCCGGCACCGGGGAGCTGTTTTTT.

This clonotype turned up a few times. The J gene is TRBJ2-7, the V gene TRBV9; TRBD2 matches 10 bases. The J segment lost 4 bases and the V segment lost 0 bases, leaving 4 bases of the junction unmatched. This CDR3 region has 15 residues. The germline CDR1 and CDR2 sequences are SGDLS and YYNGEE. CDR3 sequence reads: CASSVDPSGSYEQYF. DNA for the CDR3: TGTGCCAGCAGCGTAGACCCTAGCGGGAGTTACGAGCAGTACTTC.

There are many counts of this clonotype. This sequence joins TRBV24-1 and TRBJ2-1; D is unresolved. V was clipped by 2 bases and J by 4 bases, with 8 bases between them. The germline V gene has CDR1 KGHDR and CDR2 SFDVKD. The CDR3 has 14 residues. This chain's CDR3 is CATSDSWAYNEQFF. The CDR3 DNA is TGTGCCACCAGTGATTCTTGGGCGTACAATGAGCAGTTCTTC.

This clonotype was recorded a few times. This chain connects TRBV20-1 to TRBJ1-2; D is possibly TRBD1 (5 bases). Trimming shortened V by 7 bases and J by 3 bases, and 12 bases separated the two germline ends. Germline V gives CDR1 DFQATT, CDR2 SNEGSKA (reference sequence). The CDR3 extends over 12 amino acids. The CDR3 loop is CSGDGRDYGYTF. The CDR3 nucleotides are TGCAGTGGGGATGGCAGGGACTATGGCTACACCTTC.

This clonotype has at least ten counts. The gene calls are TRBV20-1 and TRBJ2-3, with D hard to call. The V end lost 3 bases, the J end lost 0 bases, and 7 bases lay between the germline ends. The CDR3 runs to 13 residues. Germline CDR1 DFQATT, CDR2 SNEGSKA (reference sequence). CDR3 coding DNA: TGCAGTGCTAGGAAGGAAAGCACAGATACGCAGTATTTT. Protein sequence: CSARKESTDTQYF.

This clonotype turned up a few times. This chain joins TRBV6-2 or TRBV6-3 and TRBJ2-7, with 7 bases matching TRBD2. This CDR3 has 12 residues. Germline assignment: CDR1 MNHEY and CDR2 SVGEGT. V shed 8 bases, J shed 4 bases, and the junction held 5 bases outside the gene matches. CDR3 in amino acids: CASRSGAYEQYF. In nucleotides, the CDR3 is TGTGCCAGCCGAAGCGGGGCATACGAGCAGTACTTC.

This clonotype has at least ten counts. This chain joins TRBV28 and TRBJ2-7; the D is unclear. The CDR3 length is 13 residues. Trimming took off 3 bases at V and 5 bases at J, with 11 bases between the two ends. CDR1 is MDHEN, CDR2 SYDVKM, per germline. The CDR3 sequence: CASSFPGRDEQYF. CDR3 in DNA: TGTGCCAGCAGTTTCCCCGGTAGGGACGAGCAGTACTTC.

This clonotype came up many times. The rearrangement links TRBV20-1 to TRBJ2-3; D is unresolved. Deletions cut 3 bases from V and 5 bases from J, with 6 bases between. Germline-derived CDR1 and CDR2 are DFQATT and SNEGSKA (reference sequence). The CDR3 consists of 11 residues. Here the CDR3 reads CSASRLDTQYF. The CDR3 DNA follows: TGCAGTGCTAGTAGGTTAGATACGCAGTATTTT.

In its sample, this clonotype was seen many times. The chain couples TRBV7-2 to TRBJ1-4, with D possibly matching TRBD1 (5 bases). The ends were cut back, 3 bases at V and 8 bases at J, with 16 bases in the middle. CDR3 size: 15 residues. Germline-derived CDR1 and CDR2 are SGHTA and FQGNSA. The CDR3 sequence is CASSFHPRQQEKLFF. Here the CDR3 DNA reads TGTGCCAGCAGCTTCCATCCTAGACAGCAGGAAAAACTGTTTTTT.

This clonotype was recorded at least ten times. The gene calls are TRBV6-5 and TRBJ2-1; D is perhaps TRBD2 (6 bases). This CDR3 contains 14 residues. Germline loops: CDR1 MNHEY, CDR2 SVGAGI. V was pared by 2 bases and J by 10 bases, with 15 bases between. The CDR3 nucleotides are TGTGCCAGCAGTTACCCGGGAGAACGGACAGAGCAGTTCTTC. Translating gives CASSYPGERTEQFF.

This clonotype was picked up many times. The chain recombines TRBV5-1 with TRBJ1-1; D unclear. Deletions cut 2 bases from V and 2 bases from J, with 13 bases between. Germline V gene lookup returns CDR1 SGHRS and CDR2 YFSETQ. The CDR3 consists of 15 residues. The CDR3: CASSLSKRGNTEAFF. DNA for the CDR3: TGCGCCAGCAGCTTAAGCAAACGGGGAAACACTGAAGCTTTCTTT.